This is a list of T cell receptor beta chains from one sample in a study of T cells in Graves' hyperthyroidism and ophthalmopathy. TCRdb used MiXCR to reprocess the multiplex PCR reads, holding one entry per CDR3 protein. The profile shows roughly 700,000 distinct CDR3 sequences, 30% to 40% of them singletons. Material: blood. These receptors all stem from a woman in her 40s with Graves' hyperthyroidism. Each CDR3 is given with its conserved first and last residue. Each record gives: V gene, J gene, CDR3 length, D gene, clone size, CDR3 protein, CDR3 DNA. D genes are given only for firm matches. Size values are once, few and many counts, or a class for expanded clones, and some rows have none.

>TRBV20-1|TRBJ2-7|15|TRBD1|many
CSARDSSHRGHEQYF
TGCAGTGCTAGAGATTCGTCGCACAGGGGGCACGAGCAGTACTTC
>TRBV6-2/TRBV6-3|TRBJ1-2|11|-|-
CASSLYAGYTF
TGTGCCAGCTCCCTTTACGCTGGCTACACCTTC
>TRBV9|TRBJ2-2|15|-|-
CASSVGGQLTGELFF
TGTGCCAGCAGCGTAGGTGGACAGTTGACCGGGGAGCTGTTTTTT
>TRBV2|TRBJ1-4|14|-|many
CASTMDRGREKLFF
TGTGCCAGCACGATGGACAGAGGAAGGGAAAAACTGTTTTTT
>TRBV7-2|TRBJ1-1|16|TRBD1|few
CASSLYSGGTNTEAFF
TGTGCCAGCAGTTTATATTCAGGGGGAACGAACACTGAAGCTTTCTTT
>TRBV6-6|TRBJ1-5|15|TRBD1|many
CATKTGTGGNQPQHF
TGTGCCACAAAGACCGGGACAGGGGGCAATCAGCCCCAGCATTTT
>TRBV7-6|TRBJ2-5|15|-|few
CASSLEGLRGETQYF
TGTGCTAGCAGCTTAGAGGGACTCCGAGGGGAGACCCAGTACTTC
>TRBV25-1|TRBJ2-3|18|TRBD1|-
CASSSPPGQGKGTDTQYF
TGTGCCAGCAGCTCACCCCCCGGACAGGGAAAAGGAACAGATACGCAGTATTTT
>TRBV7-9|TRBJ1-5|12|-|many
CASSLTDQPQHF
TGTGCCAGCAGCTTGACGGATCAGCCCCAGCATTTT
>TRBV2|TRBJ1-5|15|TRBD1|-
CASRVGTVSNQPQHF
TGTGCCAGCAGGGTTGGGACAGTTAGCAATCAGCCCCAGCATTTT
>TRBV29-1|TRBJ1-2|10|-|-
CSVPGTRDTF
TGCAGCGTCCCGGGCACTAGGGACACCTTC
>TRBV25-1|TRBJ2-7|14|TRBD2|-
CASNSGGPRGEQYF
TGTGCCAGCAATAGCGGGGGGCCCCGGGGCGAGCAGTACTTC
>TRBV2|TRBJ2-4|12|-|once
CASTRDDNIQYF
TGTGCCAGCACCCGGGACGACAACATTCAGTACTTC
>TRBV7-8|TRBJ1-3|15|TRBD1|many
CASSWQGGNGNTIYF
TGTGCCAGCAGCTGGCAGGGGGGCAACGGAAACACCATATATTTT
>TRBV19|TRBJ2-1|16|-|once
CASRNLQGSSYNEQFF
TGTGCCAGTAGGAACCTACAAGGGAGCTCCTACAATGAGCAGTTCTTC
>TRBV24-1|TRBJ2-1|15|TRBD2|-
CATSDSWREYNEQFF
TGTGCCACCAGTGATTCTTGGCGGGAGTACAATGAGCAGTTCTTC
>TRBV5-6|TRBJ2-7|14|TRBD2|-
CASSFSLADYEQYF
TGTGCCAGCAGCTTCTCACTAGCGGACTACGAGCAGTACTTC
>TRBV7-8|TRBJ1-2|18|-|few
CASSLGQGSTDNNYGYTF
TGTGCCAGCAGCTTAGGGCAAGGTTCGACAGATAATAACTATGGCTACACCTTC